This T cell receptor beta chain was documented in a study of blood T cells in healthy people across ages. The CDR3 covers 15 residues. From germline, CDR1 is MDHEN and CDR2 SYDVKM. With a J-beta primer mix and a sample-barcoded 5' primer, a second PCR ran about 6 to 11 cycles. Using its own MiXCR run on the 5' RACE reads, TCRdb lists one record per CDR3 protein. The sample holds around 870,000 distinct CDR3 sequences, less than 35% seen once. A note on this clonotype: The junction departs from the called germline gene at one end, perhaps through a read error.

The sequenced sample consisted of blood. This sequence joins TRBV28 and TRBJ2-5; a possible D gene is TRBD2 (5 bases). The J call may be faulty, since TRBJ2-1 better matches the DNA end. This TCR came from a woman at least 80 years old in good health. CDR3 loop: CVSSPLTSAQETQFF. CDR3 DNA: TGTGTCAGCAGTCCCCTAACTAGTGCTCAAGAGACCCAGTTCTTC.